This T cell receptor (beta chain) was sequenced during a study of blood T cell repertoires in COVID-19. Study-level information: Researchers got acute and convalescent COVID-19 samples from the United States, Italy and Spain.

Authors' data handling: Reference gene primers were amplified, and this amplification served to estimate nucleated cell counts. Clones were read by immunoSEQ multiplex PCR, and TCRdb kept only the in-frame ones, dropping some. V and J calls plus clone size are reproduced from that table; the DNA served to infer D and trimming. The sample lists about 170,000 clones; approximately 92% were seen once. Followed over time, Seattle patients had been enrolled while infection was active. The V and J ends lost 5 bases and 0 bases respectively, with 14 bases between them. CDR3 length: 16 amino acids. Looked up from germline, CDR1 is MNHEY and CDR2 is SMNVEV (reference sequence).

The rearrangement links TRBV27 to TRBJ1-5; D may be TRBD1 (5 bases). The origin of this receptor is a man aged 30 to 45 with COVID-19, enrolled during active disease. The sequenced sample consisted of peripheral blood. The CDR3 here is CASSPSSGDSNQPQHF. In DNA form, the CDR3 reads TGTGCCAGCAGTCCCTCCTCGGGGGATAGCAATCAGCCCCAGCATTTT.